This T cell receptor (beta chain) was sequenced during a study of blood T cell repertoires in COVID-19. In the original processing: From reference gene primer amplification, estimates of nucleated cell counts were derived. Some clones are missing from TCRdb's copy, which holds only in-frame ones; the method was immunoSEQ multiplex PCR. That table furnishes V, J and clone size, whereas the DNA furnished D and trimming. This table holds approximately 330,000 clones, about 91% found once. Enrollment of patients from Seattle took place during active infection, with longitudinal follow-up. Germline V lookup: CDR1 SGDLS, CDR2 YYNGEE. The CDR3 spans 14 residues. With V trimmed by 6 bases and J by 7 bases, 8 bases remained unmatched.

This chain joins TRBV9 and TRBJ1-3; 9 bases line up with TRBD1. The TCR originated in a man aged 25-45 years with COVID-19, enrolled during active disease. Sample: peripheral blood. The CDR3 is CASNTGTGFNTIYF. CDR3 coding DNA: TGTGCCAGCAACACCGGGACAGGGTTCAACACCATATATTTT.